Listed below are T cell receptor beta chains from one sample, sequenced in a study of identical twins. TCRdb re-derived calls from the 5' RACE reads in MiXCR, one entry per CDR3 protein. The sample shows 200,000 to 300,000 distinct CDR3 sequences, about 7.5% of them seen only once. In addition, the sample was reused for a study of yellow fever vaccine responses in identical twins.

The sequencing input was CD8+ T cells sorted from blood. All receptors come from a woman in her late teens or twenties in good health. Each CDR3 is given with its conserved first and last residue. D genes are given only for firm matches. Clone size is not always given. Where it is, it says once, few, many or a class for expanded clones.

size	D	V	J	DNA	CDR3
many	.	TRBV20-1	TRBJ1-1	TGCAGACTACTAGACACAGAGAACACTGAAGCTTTCTTT	CRLLDTENTEAFF
few	.	TRBV4-1	TRBJ2-1	TGCGCCAGCAGCCAAGAAGGGGATTTCCGTCAGTTCTTC	CASSQEGDFRQFF
.	.	TRBV7-2	TRBJ1-5	TGTGCCAGCAGCCTAATAATGGGCAATCAGCCCCAGCATTTT	CASSLIMGNQPQHF
few	TRBD2	TRBV28	TRBJ2-7	TGTGCCAGCAGTTTTCGGGGGGCCTACGAGCAGTACTTC	CASSFRGAYEQYF
many	TRBD2	TRBV20-1	TRBJ2-1	TGCAGTGCTACTACCTTCGGACTAGCGGGAGGATTTGACAATGAGCAGTTCTTC	CSATTFGLAGGFDNEQFF
many	TRBD1	TRBV15	TRBJ1-3	TGTGCCACCAGCAGTGGGGCCGACAGGGTTTCTGGAAACACCATATATTTT	CATSSGADRVSGNTIYF
few	TRBD2	TRBV10-1	TRBJ2-3	TGCGCCAGCACCAAACCCCCTAGCGGGGGAAGCACAGATACGCAGTATTTT	CASTKPPSGGSTDTQYF
many	.	TRBV24-1	TRBJ2-1	TGTGCCACCAGTGATTCGGGGGTGGGATCCTACAATGAGCAGTTCTTC	CATSDSGVGSYNEQFF
.	.	TRBV4-1	TRBJ1-6	TGCGCCAGCAGCCAAGGCGAGGGGACACCCCTCCACTTT	CASSQGEGTPLHF
few	.	TRBV2	TRBJ2-1	TGTGCCAGCAGCGGATCAGGGTTTCATGAGCAGTTCTTC	CASSGSGFHEQFF
many	.	TRBV29-1	TRBJ1-4	TGCAGCGTTGAAGCAGTAAACAATGAAAAACTGTTTTTT	CSVEAVNNEKLFF
few	TRBD2	TRBV12-3/TRBV12-4	TRBJ2-3	TGTGCCAGCAGCCTTGAGGGACTAGCGGGACCAGATACGCAGTATTTT	CASSLEGLAGPDTQYF
many	.	TRBV10-3	TRBJ2-2	TGTGCCATCAGTGTGGGTCGGCGATCCGGGGAGCTGTTTTTT	CAISVGRRSGELFF
few	TRBD1	TRBV6-1	TRBJ2-1	TGTGCCAGCAGTGTGGGACAGGAAGCCAATGAGCAGTTCTTC	CASSVGQEANEQFF
many	.	TRBV9	TRBJ2-7	TGTGCCAGCAGCGTACAATCCGGGACATTCTACGAGCAGTACTTC	CASSVQSGTFYEQYF
.	TRBD2	TRBV12-3/TRBV12-4	TRBJ2-1	TGTGCCAGCAGTCACCTGACTAGCGGGAGAACCCATGAGCAGTTCTTC	CASSHLTSGRTHEQFF
few	.	TRBV12-3/TRBV12-4	TRBJ2-2	TGTGCCAGCAGTTTAGGCCTGGGGAGAACGAACACCGGGGAGCTGTTTTTT	CASSLGLGRTNTGELFF
.	.	TRBV7-2	TRBJ2-5	TGTGCCAGCAGCCCCCTACTAGGCCAAGAGACCCAGTACTTC	CASSPLLGQETQYF
few	TRBD2	TRBV4-1	TRBJ2-3	TGCGCCAGCAGCCAAGAAGGGCTAGCGGGATTTACGCAGTATTTT	CASSQEGLAGFTQYF
few	TRBD1	TRBV20-1	TRBJ2-3	TGCAGTGCTAAACCCGGGACAGGGGTGGAAGATACGCAGTATTTT	CSAKPGTGVEDTQYF
.	TRBD2	TRBV7-9	TRBJ2-5	TGTGCCAGCAGCTGGGGACTAGCGGGACTGATGGGCGAGACCCAGTACTTC	CASSWGLAGLMGETQYF
many	.	TRBV24-1	TRBJ2-3	TGTGCCACCAGTGCGGGGCCGTACACAGATACGCAGTATTTT	CATSAGPYTDTQYF
many	TRBD2	TRBV29-1	TRBJ2-1	TGCAGCGTTGACGGACTAGCGGAGCTCTCCTACAATGAGCAGTTCTTC	CSVDGLAELSYNEQFF
many	TRBD1	TRBV20-1	TRBJ1-2	TGCAGTGCAACCCCCCAGGACAGGGAGAGCTATGGCTACACCTTC	CSATPQDRESYGYTF
few	TRBD2	TRBV5-1	TRBJ2-3	TGCGCCAGCAGCCACCAGCGGGGGACCTACACAGATACGCAGTATTTT	CASSHQRGTYTDTQYF
many	.	TRBV12-3/TRBV12-4	TRBJ2-1	TGTGCCAGCAGTACCGGCTCCTACAATGAGCAGTTCTTC	CASSTGSYNEQFF
many	.	TRBV3-1	TRBJ2-2	TGTGCCAGCAGCCTCCTGCTGGTCGGCGCCGGGGAGCTGTTTTTT	CASSLLLVGAGELFF
few	.	TRBV28	TRBJ1-4	TGTGCCAGCAGTTTATGGGGGGAAGAAAAACTGTTTTTT	CASSLWGEEKLFF
many	.	TRBV2	TRBJ1-2	TGTGCCAGCAGAGCCGGGACGAACTATGGCTACACCTTC	CASRAGTNYGYTF
few	TRBD1	TRBV6-5	TRBJ2-5	TGTGCCAGCAGTTATGGGACAGGGGGCGCGGAGACCCAGTACTTC	CASSYGTGGAETQYF
.	TRBD2	TRBV5-5	TRBJ2-3	TGTGCCAGCAGCTTGGTGACTAGCGGGGGGGCAGGCACAGATACGCAGTATTTT	CASSLVTSGGAGTDTQYF
.	.	TRBV7-2	TRBJ2-7	TGTGCCAGCAGACCGGACAGCTCCTACGAGCAGTACTTC	CASRPDSSYEQYF
many	.	TRBV12-3/TRBV12-4	TRBJ2-5	TGTGCCAGCAGTAGTTTAGAGACCCAGTACTTC	CASSSLETQYF
few	.	TRBV28	TRBJ2-5	TGTGCCAGCAGTTCCCACACCGGGACTTCACAAGAGACCCAGTACTTC	CASSSHTGTSQETQYF
many	.	TRBV4-1	TRBJ2-3	TGCGCCAGCAGACGCGCGGATACGCAGTATTTT	CASRRADTQYF
.	TRBD2	TRBV7-6	TRBJ2-3	TGTGCCAGCAGCTTACCCCCACGGGGGGGCACAGATACGCAGTATTTT	CASSLPPRGGTDTQYF
many	TRBD1	TRBV12-3/TRBV12-4	TRBJ2-1	TGTGCCAGCAGTTTTATGAGACAGGGAACGGGTGAGCAGTTCTTC	CASSFMRQGTGEQFF
.	TRBD1	TRBV2	TRBJ1-1	TGTGCCAGCACCCGACCGACAGGGTTAAGGGGGCCGCAAACTGAAGCTTTCTTT	CASTRPTGLRGPQTEAFF
few	.	TRBV7-9	TRBJ2-5	TGTGCCAGCAGCCCAGGGGACCTGGGAGAGACCCAGTACTTC	CASSPGDLGETQYF
.	TRBD2	TRBV7-9	TRBJ2-7	TGTGCCAGCAGCTTCGGCGCTAGCGGCGAGCAGTACTTC	CASSFGASGEQYF
many	.	TRBV28	TRBJ1-1	TGTGCCAGCAGTTATTGGCAGGGATACACTGAAGCTTTCTTT	CASSYWQGYTEAFF
few	TRBD1	TRBV12-3/TRBV12-4	TRBJ1-1	TGTGCCAGCACCGGGACAGACCGAGCTGAAGCTTTCTTT	CASTGTDRAEAFF
many	TRBD2	TRBV3-1	TRBJ2-1	TGTGCCAGCAGCCCCCGACTAGCGGGGTCATCGAATGAGCAGTTCTTC	CASSPRLAGSSNEQFF
.	.	TRBV15	TRBJ2-7	TGTGCCACCAGCAGAGACAGAAGTTACGCCTACGAGCAGTACTTC	CATSRDRSYAYEQYF
many	TRBD1	TRBV5-5	TRBJ1-1	TGTGCCAGCAGCTTTCGTCAGGGGGCTTTTACTGAAGCTTTCTTT	CASSFRQGAFTEAFF
few	.	TRBV7-6	TRBJ2-1	TGTGCCAGCAGCTTACAAGGGACCCCTAGGAGTAATGAGCAGTTCTTC	CASSLQGTPRSNEQFF
many	TRBD1	TRBV12-3/TRBV12-4	TRBJ2-2	TGTGCCAGCATTACAGGGGCCGGGGAGCTGTTTTTT	CASITGAGELFF
.	TRBD1	TRBV9	TRBJ1-2	TGTGCCAGCAGCAAGCCGGGACAGTATAACTATGGCTACACCTTC	CASSKPGQYNYGYTF
.	TRBD1	TRBV20-1	TRBJ1-1	TGCAGTGCTTTGGGGACAGGGGAGTGGACTGAAGCTTTCTTT	CSALGTGEWTEAFF
.	.	TRBV7-9	TRBJ2-7	TGTGCCAGCAGCTTAGTTGGGGGAGATGGCTACGAGCAGTACTTC	CASSLVGGDGYEQYF
.	TRBD1	TRBV20-1	TRBJ2-6	TGCAGTGCTATAACCAAGACAGGGACTGGGGCCAACGTCCTGACTTTC	CSAITKTGTGANVLTF
few	.	TRBV27	TRBJ1-5	TGTGCCAGCAGTTTATTCCAGGGGACAAATCAGCCCCAGCATTTT	CASSLFQGTNQPQHF